The source of this T cell receptor beta chain is a study of cytomegalovirus exposure and HLA in healthy donors. About the research overall: The roughly 110 validation repertoires used the same platform as the roughly 670 first-cohort repertoires, a later analysis reported.

This CDR3 has 14 residues. V lost 1 base, J lost 7 bases, and 6 bases stayed unmatched. Germline assignment: CDR1 SNHLY and CDR2 FYNNEI. Study-wide points: A later analysis found first-cohort TCR clusters tended to co-occur in the 100 to 150 validation repertoires. Despite most TCR sequences being rare, some public TCRs occurred in many donors.

With regard to this clone: Its specificity is unknown.

The method was immunoSEQ multiplex PCR; TCRdb's version includes in-frame clones alone and lacks a portion of them. The table lists 200,000 to 250,000 clones, 87% of them singletons. The sequence was obtained from a woman aged 18 to 35 in good health and CMV-seropositive. The chain has TRBV2 and TRBJ1-2, with 7 bases fitting TRBD1. The sequenced sample consisted of PBMCs. The CDR3 DNA reads as TGTGCCAGCAGTGAAGGCAGGGGGGCGGGTGGCTACACCTTC. Translating it yields CASSEGRGAGGYTF.